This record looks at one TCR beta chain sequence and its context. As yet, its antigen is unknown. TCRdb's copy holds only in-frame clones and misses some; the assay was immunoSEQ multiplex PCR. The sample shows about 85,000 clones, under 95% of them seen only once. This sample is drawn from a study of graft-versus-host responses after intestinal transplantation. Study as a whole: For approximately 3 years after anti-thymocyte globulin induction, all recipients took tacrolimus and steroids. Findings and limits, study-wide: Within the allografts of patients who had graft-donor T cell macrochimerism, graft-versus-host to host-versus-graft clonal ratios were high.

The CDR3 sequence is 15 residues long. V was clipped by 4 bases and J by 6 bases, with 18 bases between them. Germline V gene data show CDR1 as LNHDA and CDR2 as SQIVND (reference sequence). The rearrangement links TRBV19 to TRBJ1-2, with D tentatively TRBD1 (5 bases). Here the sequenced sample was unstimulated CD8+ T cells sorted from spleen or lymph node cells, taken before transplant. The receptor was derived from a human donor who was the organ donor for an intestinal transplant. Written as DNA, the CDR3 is TGTGCCAGTAGTAACTCCCCCGGGGGACCAAATGGCTACACCTTC. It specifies CASSNSPGGPNGYTF.